Listed here is a single T cell receptor (beta chain). V was trimmed by 5 bases and J by 0 bases, leaving 16 bases between them. This CDR3 has 16 amino acids. Germline CDR1 is KGHSH and CDR2 is LQKENI. Sequencing was performed with immunoSEQ multiplex PCR; in TCRdb, only in-frame clones are kept and a portion is missing. The sample includes about 170,000 clones, about 85% of them seen just once. This sample was taken from a study of blood T cell repertoires in COVID-19. Study overall: From the United States, Italy and Spain came samples of acute and convalescent COVID-19. T cells, B-cell-depleted T cells, or PBMCs supplied cDNA or gDNA.

The clonotype originates from a human donor with acute or convalescent COVID-19. The donor label of this sample is uncertain. The chain combines TRBV18 with TRBJ1-1; no firm D call. Specimen: peripheral blood. The CDR3 coding sequence is TGTGCCAGCTCAAAAGCAGCAGGACTTTTGAACACTGAAGCTTTCTTT. Its translation: CASSKAAGLLNTEAFF.